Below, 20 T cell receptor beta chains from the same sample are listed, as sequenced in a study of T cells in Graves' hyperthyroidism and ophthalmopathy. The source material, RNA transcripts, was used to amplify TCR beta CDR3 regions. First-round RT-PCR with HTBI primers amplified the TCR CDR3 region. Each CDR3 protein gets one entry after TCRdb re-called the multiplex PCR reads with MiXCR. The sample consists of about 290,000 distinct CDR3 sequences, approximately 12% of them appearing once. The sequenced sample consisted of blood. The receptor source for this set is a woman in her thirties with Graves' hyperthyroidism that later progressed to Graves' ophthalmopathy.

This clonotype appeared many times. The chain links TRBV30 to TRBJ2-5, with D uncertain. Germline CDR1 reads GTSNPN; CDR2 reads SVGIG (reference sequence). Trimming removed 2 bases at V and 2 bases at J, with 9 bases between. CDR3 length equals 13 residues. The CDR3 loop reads CAWSLAVQETQYF. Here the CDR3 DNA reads TGTGCCTGGAGTTTGGCGGTACAAGAGACCCAGTACTTC. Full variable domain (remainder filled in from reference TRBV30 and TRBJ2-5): SQTIHQWPATLVQPVGSPLSLECTVEGTSNPNLYWYRQAAGRGLQLLFYSVGIGQISSEVPQNLSASRPQDRQFILSSKKLLLSDSGFYLCAWSLAVQETQYFGPGTRLLVL.

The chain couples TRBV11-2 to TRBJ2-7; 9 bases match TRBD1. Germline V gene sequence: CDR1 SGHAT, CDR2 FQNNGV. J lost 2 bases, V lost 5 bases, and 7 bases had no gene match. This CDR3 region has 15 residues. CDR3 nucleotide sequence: TGTGCCAGCAGCCTCGGGACAGGGTGGGCCTACGAGCAGTACTTC. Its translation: CASSLGTGWAYEQYF.

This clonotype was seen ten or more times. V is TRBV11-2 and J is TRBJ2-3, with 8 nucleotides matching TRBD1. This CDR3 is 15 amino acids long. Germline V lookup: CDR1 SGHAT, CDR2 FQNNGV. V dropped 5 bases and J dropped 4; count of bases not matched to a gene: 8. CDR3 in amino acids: CASSPRTGPADTQYF. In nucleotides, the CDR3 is TGTGCCAGCAGCCCGAGGACAGGGCCGGCAGATACGCAGTATTTT. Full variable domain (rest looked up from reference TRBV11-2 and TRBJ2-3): EAGVAQSPRYKIIEKRQSVAFWCNPISGHATLYWYQQILGQGPKLLIQFQNNGVVDDSQLPKDRFSAERLKGVDSTLKIQPAKLEDSAVYLCASSPRTGPADTQYFGPGTRLTVL.

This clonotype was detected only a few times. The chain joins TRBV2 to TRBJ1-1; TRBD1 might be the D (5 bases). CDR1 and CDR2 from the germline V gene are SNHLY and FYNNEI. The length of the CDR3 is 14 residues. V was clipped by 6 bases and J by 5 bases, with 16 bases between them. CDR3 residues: CASSPIGGFTEAFF. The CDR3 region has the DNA TGTGCCAGCAGCCCGATTGGGGGGTTTACTGAAGCTTTCTTT. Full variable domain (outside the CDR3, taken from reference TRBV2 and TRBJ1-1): EPEVTQTPSHQVTQMGQEVILRCVPISNHLYFYWYRQILGQKVEFLVSFYNNEISEKSEIFDDQFSVERPDGSNFTLKIRSTKLEDSAMYFCASSPIGGFTEAFFGQGTRLTVV.

The CDR3 sequence is CASSLDGLLGLAEVGDTQYF. The CDR3 coding sequence is TGTGCCAGCAGCTTAGATGGGTTGTTGGGACTAGCGGAGGTGGGAGATACGCAGTATTTT. This chain uses TRBV11-2 with TRBJ2-3, with 11 positions matching TRBD2. Per the germline V gene, CDR1 is SGHAT and CDR2 is FQNNGV. The CDR3 contains 20 residues. The V and J ends lost 0 bases and 5 bases, in that order; junction bases with no gene match: 16.

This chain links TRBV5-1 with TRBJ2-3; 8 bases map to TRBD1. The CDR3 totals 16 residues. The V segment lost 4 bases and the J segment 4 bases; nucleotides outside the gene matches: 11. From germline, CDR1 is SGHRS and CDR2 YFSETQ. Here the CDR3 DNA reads TGCGCCAGCAGCCCACCGGGACAGGTGTTTGCAGATACGCAGTATTTT. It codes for CASSPPGQVFADTQYF.

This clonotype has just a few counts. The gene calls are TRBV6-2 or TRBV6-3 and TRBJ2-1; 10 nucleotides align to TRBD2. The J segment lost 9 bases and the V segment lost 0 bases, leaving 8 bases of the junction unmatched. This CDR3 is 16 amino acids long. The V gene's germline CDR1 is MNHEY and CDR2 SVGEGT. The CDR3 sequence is CASSYSVASGSGEQFF. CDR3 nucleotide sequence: TGTGCCAGCAGTTACTCAGTGGCTAGCGGGAGTGGTGAGCAGTTCTTC.

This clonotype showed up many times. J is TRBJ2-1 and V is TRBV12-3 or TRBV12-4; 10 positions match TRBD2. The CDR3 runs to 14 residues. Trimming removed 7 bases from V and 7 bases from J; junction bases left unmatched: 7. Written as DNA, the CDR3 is TGTGCCAGCACTCCGGGACTAGCGTCAAATGAGCAGTTCTTC. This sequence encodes CASTPGLASNEQFF.

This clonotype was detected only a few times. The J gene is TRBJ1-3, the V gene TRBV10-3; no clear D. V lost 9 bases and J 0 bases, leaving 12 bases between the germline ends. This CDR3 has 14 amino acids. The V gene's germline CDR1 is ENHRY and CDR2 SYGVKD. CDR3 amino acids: CAIGRSGSGNTIYF. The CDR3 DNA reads TGTGCCATAGGAAGGAGCGGCTCTGGAAACACCATATATTTT.

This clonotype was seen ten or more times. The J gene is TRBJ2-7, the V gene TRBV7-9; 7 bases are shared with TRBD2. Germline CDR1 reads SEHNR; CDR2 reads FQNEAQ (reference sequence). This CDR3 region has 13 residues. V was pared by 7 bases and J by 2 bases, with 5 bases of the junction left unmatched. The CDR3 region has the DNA TGTGCCAGCAACCGGGACTATCCCTACGAGCAGTACTTC. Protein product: CASNRDYPYEQYF.

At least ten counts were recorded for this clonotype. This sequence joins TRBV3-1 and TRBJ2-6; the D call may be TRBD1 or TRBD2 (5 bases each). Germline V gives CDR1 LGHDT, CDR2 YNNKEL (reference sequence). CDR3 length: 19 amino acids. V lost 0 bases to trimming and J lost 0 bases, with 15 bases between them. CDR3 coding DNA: TGTGCCAGCAGCCAAGAGTTTCCCCACGGGACCTCTGGGGCCAACGTCCTGACTTTC. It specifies CASSQEFPHGTSGANVLTF.

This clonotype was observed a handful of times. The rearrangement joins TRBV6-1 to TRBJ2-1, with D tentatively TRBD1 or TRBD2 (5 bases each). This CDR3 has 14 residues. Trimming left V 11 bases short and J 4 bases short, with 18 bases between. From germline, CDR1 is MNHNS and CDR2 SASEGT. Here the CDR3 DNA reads TGTGCCCTCACCCGGCAGGGAGCGTACAATGAGCAGTTCTTC. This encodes CALTRQGAYNEQFF.

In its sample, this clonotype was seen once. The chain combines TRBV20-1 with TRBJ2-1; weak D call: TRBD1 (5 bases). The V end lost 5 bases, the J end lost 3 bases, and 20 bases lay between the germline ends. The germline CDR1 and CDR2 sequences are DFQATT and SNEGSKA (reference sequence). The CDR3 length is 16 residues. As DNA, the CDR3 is TGCAGTGCTTGCGATTTTCTAGGGGAAAACTACAATGAGCAGTTCTTC. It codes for CSACDFLGENYNEQFF.

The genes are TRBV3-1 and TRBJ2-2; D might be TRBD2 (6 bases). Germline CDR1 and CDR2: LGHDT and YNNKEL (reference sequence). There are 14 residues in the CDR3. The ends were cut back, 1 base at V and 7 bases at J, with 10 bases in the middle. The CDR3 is CASSQAGAVGELFF. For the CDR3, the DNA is TGTGCCAGCAGCCAAGCGGGAGCTGTCGGGGAGCTGTTTTTT.

CDR3 in amino acids: CASSTRSTLDEQYF. The DNA for the CDR3 is TGTGCCAGCAGCACTAGGTCCACTTTGGACGAGCAGTACTTC. The rearrangement uses TRBV9 and TRBJ2-7, with D possibly being TRBD2 (5 bases). V was trimmed by 4 bases and J by 5 bases, leaving 16 bases between them. There are 14 residues in the CDR3. Looked up from germline, CDR1 is SGDLS and CDR2 is YYNGEE.

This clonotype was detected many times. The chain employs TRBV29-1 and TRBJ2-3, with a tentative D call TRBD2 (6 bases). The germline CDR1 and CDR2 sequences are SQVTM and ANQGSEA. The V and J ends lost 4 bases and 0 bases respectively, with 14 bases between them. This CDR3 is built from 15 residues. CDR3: CSVGGFAGSTDTQYF. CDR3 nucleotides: TGCAGCGTTGGTGGGTTTGCGGGAAGCACAGATACGCAGTATTTT.

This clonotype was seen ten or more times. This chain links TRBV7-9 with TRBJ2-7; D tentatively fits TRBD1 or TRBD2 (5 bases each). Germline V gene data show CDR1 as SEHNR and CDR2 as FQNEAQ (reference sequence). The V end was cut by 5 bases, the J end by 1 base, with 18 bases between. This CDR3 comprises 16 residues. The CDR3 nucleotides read TGTGCCAGCAGCGATTCCGGGACCGTTGCGTCCTACGAGCAGTACTTC. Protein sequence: CASSDSGTVASYEQYF.

CDR3 DNA: TGTGCCAGCACCCCAATGCGGGAGTTCTCCTACAATGAGCAGTTCTTC. Amino acids: CASTPMREFSYNEQFF. V and J are TRBV19 and TRBJ2-1, with 7 bases fitting TRBD2. The CDR3 has 16 amino acids. Germline trimming cut 9 bases from V and 0 bases from J; bases unmatched to any gene: 11. CDR1 is LNHDA and CDR2 is SQIVND in the germline V gene (reference sequence).

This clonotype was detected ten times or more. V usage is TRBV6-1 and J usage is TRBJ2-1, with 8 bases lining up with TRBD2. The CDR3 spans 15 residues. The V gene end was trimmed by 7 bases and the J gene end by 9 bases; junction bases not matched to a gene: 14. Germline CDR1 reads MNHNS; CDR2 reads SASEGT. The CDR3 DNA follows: TGTGCCAGCACCCACGGGACTAGGCCGGGAGGTGAGCAGTTCTTC. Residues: CASTHGTRPGGEQFF.

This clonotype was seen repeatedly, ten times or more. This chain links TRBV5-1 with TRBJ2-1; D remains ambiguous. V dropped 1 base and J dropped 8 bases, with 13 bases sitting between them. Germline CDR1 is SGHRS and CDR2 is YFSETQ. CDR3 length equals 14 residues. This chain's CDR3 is CASSLSPTGDEQFF. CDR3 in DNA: TGCGCCAGCAGCTTGTCTCCTACGGGCGATGAGCAGTTCTTC.